Listed here are 29 T cell receptor beta chains from one sample, sequenced in a study of blood T cell repertoires in COVID-19. The data were produced by immunoSEQ multiplex PCR, yet TCRdb's version contains in-frame clones alone and is incomplete. The sample carries 80,000 to 85,000 clones, about 90% recorded once. The source material was peripheral blood. These receptors were taken from a woman of 80 years or more with acute or convalescent COVID-19.

The chain joins TRBV19 to TRBJ1-1; the D is unclear. The CDR3 length is 13 residues. V lost 8 bases and J 1 base, leaving 11 bases between the germline ends. Germline lookup yields CDR1 LNHDA and CDR2 SQIVND (reference sequence). The DNA for the CDR3 is TGTGCCAGTTGTGACAATGAGAACACTGAAGCTTTCTTT. It is translated as CASCDNENTEAFF.

The V and J genes are TRBV6-1 and TRBJ2-3, with TRBD2 matching 7 bases. This CDR3 is built from 16 residues. Per the germline V gene, CDR1 is MNHNS and CDR2 is SASEGT. The V gene end was trimmed by 4 bases and the J gene end by 3 bases; junction bases not matched to a gene: 10. CDR3 in amino acids: CASSVNGWEGTDTQYF. The CDR3 DNA reads TGTGCCAGCAGTGTCAACGGGTGGGAGGGTACAGATACGCAGTATTTT.

The chain has TRBV3-1 (or the pseudogene TRBV3-2) and TRBJ2-3; possible D gene TRBD1, 5 bases. The CDR3 covers 15 residues. The V end was cut by 2 bases, the J end by 0 bases, with 9 bases between. Germline CDR1 is LGHDT and CDR2 is YNNKEL (reference sequence). Here the CDR3 DNA reads TGTGCCAGCAGCCAAAGGGGCCCAAGCACAGATACGCAGTATTTT. It codes for CASSQRGPSTDTQYF.

This clone has only one observation. The gene calls are TRBV11-3 and TRBJ2-1; TRBD2 might be the D (6 bases). The CDR3 spans 13 residues. CDR1 SGHNT and CDR2 YENEEA come from the germline V gene. V lost 3 bases and J 10 bases, leaving 13 bases between the germline ends. The CDR3 DNA follows: TGTGCCAGCAGCTTGGCTCGCGGAGGGGAGCAGTTCTTC. This encodes CASSLARGGEQFF.

The rearrangement joins TRBV9 to TRBJ2-6; D is ambiguous. V lost 0 bases, J lost 0 bases, and 4 bases lay in between. The length of the CDR3 is 15 residues. Germline loops: CDR1 SGDLS, CDR2 YYNGEE. As DNA, the CDR3 is TGTGCCAGCAGCGTAGCATCCTCTGGGGCCAACGTCCTGACTTTC. This translates into CASSVASSGANVLTF.

In the case of this clone: No conserved phenylalanine or tryptophan is present at the end of the CDR3, so a read error is the likely explanation. The DNA is omitted, as the CDR3 cannot be located on it reliably, and the CDR3 follows TCRdb's listing. V gene TRBV6-2 or TRBV6-3 combines with J gene TRBJ2-7; the table calls TRBD1, which could not be checked here. From its first to its last residue, the CDR3 has 12 amino acids. Germline loops: CDR1 MNHEY, CDR2 SVGEGT. The CDR3 sequence is CASSYYGTGSVL.

The V gene is TRBV24-1, the J gene TRBJ2-3; D possibly corresponds to TRBD1 (5 bases). This CDR3 contains 13 residues. V lost 5 bases and J lost 3, with 8 bases in between. Germline CDR1 is KGHDR and CDR2 is SFDVKD. The chain's CDR3 is CATSVGATDTQYF. The CDR3, as DNA: TGTGCCACCAGTGTAGGGGCGACAGATACGCAGTATTTT.

This rearrangement joins TRBV4-2 to TRBJ2-7, with TRBD2 matching over 12 bases. Germline-derived CDR1 and CDR2 are LGHNA and YNFKEQ. Trimming took 4 bases from V and 0 from J; bases not matched to a gene: 4. The CDR3 loop spans 16 amino acids. Written as DNA, the CDR3 is TGTGCCAGCAGCCGAGGACTAGCGGGGCACTCCTACGAGCAGTACTTC. It specifies CASSRGLAGHSYEQYF.

The V and J genes are TRBV6-2 or TRBV6-3 and TRBJ2-1, with TRBD1 matching 7 bases. The germline V gene has CDR1 MNHEY and CDR2 SVGEGT. Trimming removed 2 bases from V and 0 bases from J; junction bases left unmatched: 7. This CDR3 is 17 amino acids long. Here the CDR3 DNA reads TGTGCCAGCAGTTACGCCAGACAGGGTAGCTCCTACAATGAGCAGTTCTTC. Residues: CASSYARQGSSYNEQFF.

The CDR3 loop is CASRLNSNQPQHF. In DNA form, the CDR3 reads TGTGCCAGTAGACTCAATAGCAATCAGCCCCAGCATTTT. The V and J genes are TRBV6-5 and TRBJ1-5; D not certain. The CDR3 has 13 residues. Between the trimmed V and J ends, which lost 9 bases and 0 bases, there was a span of 9 bases. From germline, CDR1 is MNHEY and CDR2 SVGAGI.

This clone has a handful of counts. This chain uses TRBV19 with TRBJ1-5; D might be TRBD1 (6 bases). This CDR3 is 17 amino acids long. Germline assignment: CDR1 LNHDA and CDR2 SQIVND (reference sequence). Trimming took off 3 bases at V and 4 bases at J, with 19 bases between the two ends. CDR3 bases: TGTGCCAGTAGTATGAAGCAGGGGCCCCCAGGTAATCAGCCCCAGCATTTT. Amino acid sequence: CASSMKQGPPGNQPQHF.

This chain joins TRBV6-5 and TRBJ2-1; a weak D match, TRBD1 (5 bases). Germline V gene sequence: CDR1 MNHEY, CDR2 SVGAGI. V lost 0 bases, J lost 7 bases, and 10 bases lay in between. The CDR3 loop spans 14 amino acids. CDR3: CASSYSPAGNEQFF. The CDR3 DNA reads TGTGCCAGCAGTTACTCCCCAGCAGGGAATGAGCAGTTCTTC.

V and J are TRBV28 and TRBJ1-1, with a possible D match to TRBD1 (5 bases). Germline CDR1 is MDHEN and CDR2 is SYDVKM. With 10 bases removed from V and 1 base from J, the gap between germline ends came to 10 bases. The CDR3 is 12 residues long. In DNA form, the CDR3 reads TGTGCCACCGAGACAGAGAACACTGAAGCTTTCTTT. It codes for CATETENTEAFF. The full variable domain, its missing parts supplied by reference TRBV28 and TRBJ1-1, is DVKVTQSSRYLVKRTGEKVFLECVQDMDHENMFWYRQDPGLGLRLIYFSYDVKMKEKGDIPEGYSVSREKKERFSLILESASTNQTSMYLCATETENTEAFFGQGTRLTVV.

The rearrangement links TRBV12-5 to TRBJ2-1; TRBD1 agrees at 10 bases. Germline lookup yields CDR1 LGHNT and CDR2 FRNRAP. CDR3 length: 17 amino acids. V shed 3 bases and J 0 bases; nucleotides not matched to a gene: 5. CDR3 coding DNA: TGTGCTAGTGGTTTAGCGACAGGGGGCGCCTCCTACAATGAGCAGTTCTTC. As protein: CASGLATGGASYNEQFF.

The genes are TRBV10-3 and TRBJ2-7; a weak D match, TRBD2 (6 bases). V shed 5 bases and J shed 6 bases, with 14 bases lying between them. The V gene's germline CDR1 is ENHRY and CDR2 SYGVKD. CDR3 length equals 13 residues. This CDR3 reads CAISQRLEGEQYF. The CDR3 region has the DNA TGTGCCATCAGTCAAAGACTAGAAGGCGAGCAGTACTTC.

The gene calls are TRBV7-2 and TRBJ1-2; TRBD1 matches 10 bases. CDR1 and CDR2 (germline): SGHTA, FQGNSA. The CDR3 is made up of 14 amino acids. With 1 base clipped from V and 4 bases from J, the junction kept 0 bases outside the gene matches. This CDR3 is CASSLGQGAYGYTF. CDR3 DNA sequence: TGTGCCAGCAGCTTAGGACAGGGGGCCTATGGCTACACCTTC.

This chain uses TRBV28 with TRBJ1-2; weak D call: TRBD1 (5 bases). V was pared by 2 bases and J by 3 bases, with 7 bases between. CDR3 length equals 13 residues. Germline loops: CDR1 MDHEN, CDR2 SYDVKM. In DNA, the CDR3 is TGTGCCAGCAGTTTACAGGGCCACTATGGCTACACCTTC. It specifies CASSLQGHYGYTF.

The V gene is TRBV6-5, the J gene TRBJ1-1; D is perhaps TRBD1 (6 bases). The CDR3 runs to 15 residues. CDR1 is MNHEY and CDR2 is SVGAGI in the germline V gene. Trimming removed 5 bases from V and 3 bases from J, with 16 bases in between. CDR3 protein: CASSQEGGLDTEAFF. CDR3 DNA: TGTGCCAGCAGTCAGGAGGGGGGGTTGGACACTGAAGCTTTCTTT.

The chain has TRBV6-5 and TRBJ1-1, with TRBD1 matching over 8 bases. V was pared by 7 bases and J by 4 bases, with 8 bases of the junction left unmatched. The CDR3 consists of 14 residues. The germline gives CDR1 MNHEY, CDR2 SVGAGI. The CDR3 DNA follows: TGTGCCAGCAAAATTCACAGGGGGACCACTGAAGCTTTCTTT. Protein: CASKIHRGTTEAFF.

The V gene is TRBV9, the J gene TRBJ1-2; D remains unclear. V was shortened by 0 bases and J by 1 base, with 13 bases between the two germline ends. The germline V gene encodes CDR1 SGDLS and CDR2 YYNGEE. The CDR3 runs to 16 residues. The chain's CDR3 is CASSVGPETFNYGYTF. The CDR3 DNA follows: TGTGCCAGCAGCGTAGGACCAGAGACTTTTAACTATGGCTACACCTTC.

This chain connects TRBV9 to TRBJ1-2; D gene ambiguous. The CDR3 consists of 14 residues. Germline loops: CDR1 SGDLS, CDR2 YYNGEE. The V and J ends lost 0 bases and 4 bases respectively, with 10 bases between them. The CDR3 region has the DNA TGTGCCAGCAGCGTAGGGCACCCCTTCTATGGCTACACCTTC. It is translated as CASSVGHPFYGYTF.

V is TRBV27 and J is TRBJ2-2; weak D call: TRBD2 (6 bases). The length of the CDR3 is 14 residues. Trimming took 0 bases from V and 6 from J, leaving 8 bases between them. Germline values: CDR1 MNHEY, CDR2 SMNVEV (reference sequence). Here the CDR3 DNA reads TGTGCCAGCAGTTTATCTACTAGCCCCGGGGAGCTGTTTTTT. Its protein product is CASSLSTSPGELFF.

The chain joins TRBV28 to TRBJ1-5; no firm D call. The CDR3 covers 12 residues. The germline gives CDR1 MDHEN, CDR2 SYDVKM. V gave up 5 bases and J gave up 5 bases, with 7 bases separating them. The chain's CDR3 is CASSLSHQPQHF. The CDR3 nucleotides are TGTGCCAGCAGTCTCTCCCATCAGCCCCAGCATTTT.

This chain connects TRBV18 to TRBJ1-1; D is unresolved. The CDR3 has 12 residues. CDR1 and CDR2 from the germline V gene are KGHSH and LQKENI. V lost 3 bases and J 5 bases, leaving 7 bases between the germline ends. CDR3 amino acids: CASSPAGTEAFF. As DNA, the CDR3 is TGTGCCAGCTCACCGGCGGGGACTGAAGCTTTCTTT. The whole variable domain, remainder taken from reference TRBV18 and TRBJ1-1, is NAGVMQNPRHLVRRRGQEARLRCSPMKGHSHVYWYRQLPEEGLKFMVYLQKENIIDESGMPKERFSAEFPKEGPSILRIQQVVRGDSAAYFCASSPAGTEAFFGQGTRLTVV.

This chain uses TRBV30 with TRBJ2-3, with 7 nucleotides matching TRBD1. V lost 2 bases and J lost 4; bases outside the gene matches: 3. CDR1 is GTSNPN and CDR2 is SVGIG in the germline V gene (reference sequence). The CDR3 extends over 13 amino acids. Here the CDR3 reads CAWSITGADTQYF. The CDR3 region has the DNA TGTGCCTGGAGTATAACAGGGGCAGATACGCAGTATTTT.

This chain connects TRBV19 to TRBJ2-2; 10 nucleotides agree with TRBD1. J lost 7 bases, V lost 6 bases, and 8 bases had no gene match. The germline gives CDR1 LNHDA, CDR2 SQIVND (reference sequence). This CDR3 has 15 amino acids. This chain's CDR3 is CASSLGQGVNGELFF. The CDR3 DNA reads TGTGCCAGTAGCCTCGGACAGGGGGTTAACGGGGAGCTGTTTTTT.

The chain is built from TRBV7-2 and TRBJ1-1; perhaps TRBD1 as D (5 bases). The CDR3 runs 14 residues. The V end lost 3 bases, the J end lost 5 bases, and 13 bases lay between the germline ends. Germline V gene data show CDR1 as SGHTA and CDR2 as FQGNSA. The CDR3 region is CASSLGPGGTEAFF. For the CDR3, the DNA is TGTGCCAGCAGCTTGGGACCGGGGGGGACTGAAGCTTTCTTT. The full variable domain, completed using reference TRBV7-2 and TRBJ1-1, is GAGVSQSPSNKVTEKGKDVELRCDPISGHTALYWYRQSLGQGLEFLIYFQGNSAPDKSGLPSDRFSAERTGGSVSTLTIQRTQQEDSAVYLCASSLGPGGTEAFFGQGTRLTVV.

The chain combines TRBV27 with TRBJ2-7; 8 bases are shared with TRBD2. Unmatched junction bases numbered 18, after V lost 5 bases and J lost 6 bases. The CDR3 spans 17 residues. Per the germline V gene, CDR1 is MNHEY and CDR2 is SMNVEV (reference sequence). CDR3 loop: CASSPTLGAGETPEQYF. The CDR3 bases are TGTGCCAGCAGTCCCACTCTAGGAGCGGGAGAAACCCCCGAGCAGTACTTC.

The chain uses TRBV7-9 and TRBJ2-7, with a possible D match to TRBD1 (5 bases). CDR3 length: 15 amino acids. Germline V gives CDR1 SEHNR, CDR2 FQNEAQ (reference sequence). V was clipped by 2 bases and J by 3 bases, with 14 bases between them. DNA of the CDR3: TGTGCCAGCAGCTTAAGGGGAATAAAGCGCTACGAGCAGTACTTC. This codes for CASSLRGIKRYEQYF.